The source of this TCR beta chain is a study of T-cell reconstitution after alpha-beta-depleted transplantation in children. This clonotype was seen more than once but under ten times. Molecular barcoding with unique molecular identifiers was used for the TCRbeta library. TCRdb reanalysed the PCR reads using MiXCR and keeps one entry per CDR3 protein. There are roughly 500,000 distinct CDR3 sequences in the sample; 30% to 35% occur only once, and roughly 2.5% lies in the top ten. The material was PBMCs from the stem cell graft donor, obtained from the stem cell graft. The receptor was isolated from a human donor who donated a stem cell graft to a child with aplastic anemia.

CDR3 DNA: TGTGCCAGCAGTTTACTGACCAACGCTGAAGCTTTCTTT. It translates to CASSLLTNAEAFF. V usage is TRBV28 and J usage is TRBJ1-1; D is uncertain. V lost 2 bases and J lost 6, with 10 bases in between. This CDR3 is built from 13 residues. Germline V gene lookup returns CDR1 MDHEN and CDR2 SYDVKM.